One sample yielded the 14 T cell receptor beta chains listed below, sequenced in a study of T cell responses to AZD1222 COVID-19 vaccine. The assay was immunoSEQ multiplex PCR, and TCRdb's table has in-frame clones only and misses some. The table records more than 120,000 clones, 86% of them present only once. The sequencing here drew on peripheral blood, taken 28 days after the second AZD1222 dose. These receptors were obtained from an adult who received the AZD1222 COVID-19 vaccine.

This chain links TRBV3-1 (or the pseudogene TRBV3-2) with TRBJ1-1; 7 bases align to TRBD1. CDR3 length: 16 residues. Germline V lookup: CDR1 LGHDT, CDR2 YNNKEL (reference sequence). With 1 base clipped from V and 4 bases from J, the junction kept 9 bases outside the gene matches. CDR3 coding DNA: TGTGCCAGCAGCCAAGGAACGGACAGGTTGAGCACTGAAGCTTTCTTT. Protein sequence: CASSQGTDRLSTEAFF.

V gene TRBV5-4 combines with J gene TRBJ2-7; a weak D match, TRBD2 (6 bases). This CDR3 comprises 15 residues. The V end lost 9 bases, the J end lost 3 bases, and 22 bases lay between the germline ends. Looked up from germline, CDR1 is SGHNT and CDR2 is YYREEE (reference sequence). In nucleotides, the CDR3 is TGTGCCACCAACTCTCATAGCGGAACCCACTACGAGCAGTACTTC. Translated, it gives CATNSHSGTHYEQYF.

V is TRBV28 and J is TRBJ2-2; 10 positions match TRBD2. V was pared by 6 bases and J by 5 bases, with 15 bases of the junction left unmatched. This CDR3 is built from 18 residues. Germline V gene lookup returns CDR1 MDHEN and CDR2 SYDVKM. The CDR3 loop is CASSLRRSSGGDTGELFF. CDR3 nucleotide sequence: TGTGCCAGCAGCCTTCGCCGGTCTAGCGGGGGTGATACCGGGGAGCTGTTTTTT.

V gene TRBV21-1 combines with J gene TRBJ1-5. TRBV21-1 is given as a pseudogene. CDR3 length: 12 amino acids. The CDR3 region has the DNA TGTGCCACCCCCGGATGGGATCAGCCCCAGCATTTT. Its translation is CATPGWDQPQHF.

The chain joins TRBV15 to TRBJ2-5; tentative D call: TRBD1 (6 bases). The V end was cut by 1 base, the J end by 2 bases, with 14 bases between. CDR1 LNHNV and CDR2 YYDKDF come from the germline V gene (reference sequence). The CDR3 covers 16 residues. CDR3 sequence (DNA): TGTGCCACCAGCAGAGCCTTGGGACACGGACAAGAGACCCAGTACTTC. This encodes CATSRALGHGQETQYF.

The chain employs TRBV10-3 and TRBJ1-3; 7 nucleotides match TRBD1. The V gene's germline CDR1 is ENHRY and CDR2 SYGVKD. Trimming removed 6 bases from V and 0 bases from J; junction bases left unmatched: 5. The CDR3 spans 15 residues. CDR3 region: CAISPGTDSGNTIYF. CDR3 coding DNA: TGTGCCATCAGCCCCGGGACAGACTCTGGAAACACCATATATTTT.

The sample holds a few counts of this clone. The chain has TRBV3-1 (or the pseudogene TRBV3-2) and TRBJ1-1; perhaps TRBD1 as D (5 bases). The CDR3 sequence is 11 residues long. The germline V gene encodes CDR1 LGHDT and CDR2 YNNKEL (reference sequence). V lost 5 bases, J lost 6 bases, and 7 bases lay in between. This CDR3 is CASSSRAEAFF. The CDR3 coding sequence is TGTGCCAGCAGCAGCAGGGCTGAAGCTTTCTTT.

The chain joins TRBV28 to TRBJ1-2; D uncertain. Germline assignment: CDR1 MDHEN and CDR2 SYDVKM. Trimming removed 4 bases from V and 7 bases from J, with 10 bases in between. This CDR3 spans 12 amino acids. Here the CDR3 DNA reads TGTGCCAGCAGTTCCCCCGGCGGTGGCTACACCTTC. Protein product: CASSSPGGGYTF.

The chain carries TRBV29-1 and TRBJ2-1; D may be TRBD2 (5 bases). Between the trimmed V and J ends, which lost 7 bases and 7 bases, there was a span of 11 bases. Germline V gene sequence: CDR1 SQVTM, CDR2 ANQGSEA. CDR3 length: 11 residues. The CDR3 is CSALRGNEQFF. CDR3 coding DNA: TGCAGCGCCCTCCGAGGGAATGAGCAGTTCTTC.

The V call is TRBV19, the J call TRBJ1-2; 7 bases are shared with TRBD1. In germline, CDR1 is LNHDA, CDR2 SQIVND (reference sequence). The CDR3 is 14 residues long. With 6 bases clipped from V and 8 bases from J, the junction kept 12 bases outside the gene matches. CDR3 sequence (DNA): TGTGCCAGTAGGGATCCGGGACAGAGAGACGGCTACACCTTC. Its translation is CASRDPGQRDGYTF.

The CDR3 protein is CASSQDLLADYNEQFF. CDR3 coding DNA: TGTGCCAGCAGCCAAGATCTACTAGCAGACTACAATGAGCAGTTCTTC. The chain combines TRBV14 with TRBJ2-1; tentative D call: TRBD2 (6 bases). V was trimmed by 0 bases and J by 3 bases, leaving 12 bases between them. CDR3 length: 16 residues. Germline V gives CDR1 SGHDN, CDR2 FVKESK.

The gene calls are TRBV28 and TRBJ1-5; unclear D gene. CDR1 and CDR2 from the germline V gene are MDHEN and SYDVKM. Trimming left V 10 bases short and J 3 bases short, with 10 bases between. The CDR3 covers 12 residues. The CDR3 protein is CATAGDNQPQHF. Written as DNA, the CDR3 is TGTGCCACCGCAGGAGACAATCAGCCCCAGCATTTT.

V is TRBV11-2 and J is TRBJ1-6; D possibly corresponds to TRBD1 (5 bases). The CDR3 length is 16 residues. Trimming shortened V by 1 base and J by 9 bases, and 16 bases separated the two germline ends. Germline CDR1 is SGHAT and CDR2 is FQNNGV. The CDR3 protein is CASSLATVEGSSPLHF. The CDR3 coding sequence is TGTGCCAGCAGCTTAGCTACCGTGGAGGGGTCTTCACCCCTCCACTTT.

This rearrangement joins TRBV12-3 or TRBV12-4 to TRBJ1-1; D is unclear. V was shortened by 5 bases and J by 7 bases, with 8 bases between the two germline ends. The CDR3 consists of 11 residues. The CDR3 sequence is CASSRRSEAFF. The CDR3 nucleotides read TGTGCCAGCAGTCGCCGGAGTGAAGCTTTCTTT.